Shown below are 26 T cell receptor beta chains from a single sample sequenced in a study of shared clonotypes between healthy human individuals. Sequenced by immunoSEQ multiplex PCR; TCRdb stores in-frame clones only, minus some. The sample records about half a million clones, around 79% being singletons. The sequencing sample was made of PBMCs. These receptors all come from a woman aged 40 to 49 in good health. Some clones in this sample may be carry-over from other donors' samples.

The chain is built from TRBV20-1 and TRBJ2-5; 8 nucleotides align to TRBD1. Trimming at V came to 8 bases and at J to 5 bases, leaving 4 bases not matched to a gene. CDR3 length: 11 residues. The germline V gene has CDR1 DFQATT and CDR2 SNEGSKA (reference sequence). In DNA, the CDR3 is TGCAGTCCCGGACAGGGTGAGACCCAGTACTTC. Amino acid sequence: CSPGQGETQYF.

The chain is built from TRBV4-3 and TRBJ2-1; possibly TRBD1 or TRBD2 for D (6 bases each). The V end was cut by 1 base, the J end by 0 bases, with 16 bases between. Germline V gene lookup returns CDR1 LGHNA and CDR2 YSLEER. The CDR3 loop spans 18 amino acids. The CDR3 sequence: CASSQALAEGGSYNEQFF. CDR3 sequence (DNA): TGCGCCAGCAGCCAAGCCTTGGCCGAGGGGGGCTCCTACAATGAGCAGTTCTTC.

The rearrangement links TRBV4-3 to TRBJ2-5, with D perhaps being TRBD1 or TRBD2 (5 bases each). This CDR3 is built from 15 residues. Germline CDR1 reads LGHNA; CDR2 reads YSLEER. The V and J ends lost 1 base and 5 bases respectively, with 14 bases between them. The CDR3 loop reads CASSQGGRGEETQYF. The CDR3 DNA reads as TGCGCCAGCAGCCAAGGGGGTCGGGGCGAGGAGACCCAGTACTTC.

The gene calls are TRBV7-9 and TRBJ1-2; no firm D call. This CDR3 is 14 amino acids long. Germline V gene lookup returns CDR1 SEHNR and CDR2 FQNEAQ (reference sequence). Trimming removed 2 bases from V and 6 bases from J, with 13 bases in between. The CDR3 sequence: CASSLNGRSHGYTF. In DNA form, the CDR3 reads TGTGCCAGCAGCTTAAATGGCAGATCCCATGGCTACACCTTC.

This chain links TRBV7-9 with TRBJ2-7; a possible D gene is TRBD2 (6 bases). Trimming took off 3 bases at V and 3 bases at J, with 15 bases between the two ends. Germline V lookup: CDR1 SEHNR, CDR2 FQNEAQ (reference sequence). The CDR3 covers 15 residues. In DNA, the CDR3 is TGTGCCAGCAGCTTTGGGGGGACGGACTTCTACGAGCAGTACTTC. Protein: CASSFGGTDFYEQYF.

Remarks on this clone: The sample holds other DNA sequences that translate to the same CDR3. CDR3 DNA sequence: TGTGCCAGCAGCTTGGGGGACAGGAGGAACACTGAAGCTTTCTTT. It translates to CASSLGDRRNTEAFF. The V and J genes are TRBV7-2 and TRBJ1-1; TRBD1 aligns across 8 bases. Germline lookup yields CDR1 SGHTA and CDR2 FQGNSA. There are 15 residues in the CDR3. V lost 3 bases, J lost 1 base, and 4 bases stayed unmatched.

The V call is TRBV5-5, the J call TRBJ2-7; the match to TRBD1 covers 9 bases. CDR1 is SGHKS, CDR2 YYEKEE, per germline (reference sequence). The V and J ends lost 5 bases and 3 bases, in that order; junction bases with no gene match: 9. The CDR3 is made up of 15 amino acids. The CDR3 nucleotides read TGTGCCAGCAGACTAACAGGGGGCCAACGCTACGAGCAGTACTTC. It is translated as CASRLTGGQRYEQYF.

The chain recombines TRBV4-2 with TRBJ2-1; TRBD2 matches at 8 bases. The germline gives CDR1 LGHNA, CDR2 YNFKEQ. CDR3 length: 16 residues. Losses at the gene ends were 2 bases for V and 0 bases for J; bases not matched to a gene: 3. CDR3 bases: TGTGCCAGCAGCCAACTGAGCGGGGGCTCCTACAATGAGCAGTTCTTC. Translated: CASSQLSGGSYNEQFF.

This chain connects TRBV4-2 to TRBJ2-3; D possibly matches TRBD1 or TRBD2 (5 bases each). CDR1 LGHNA and CDR2 YNFKEQ come from the germline V gene. V was clipped by 3 bases and J by 2 bases, with 15 bases between them. This CDR3 contains 16 residues. The CDR3 sequence: CASSQSRDGHTDTQYF. The CDR3 DNA is TGTGCCAGCAGCCAGTCCCGGGACGGACACACAGATACGCAGTATTTT.

The V gene is TRBV9, the J gene TRBJ2-1; D not resolved. V was cut by 0 bases and J by 0 bases, with 7 bases left in between. The CDR3 runs 15 residues. The germline CDR1 and CDR2 sequences are SGDLS and YYNGEE. CDR3 nucleotides: TGTGCCAGCAGCGTAGGGGTAGACTCCTACAATGAGCAGTTCTTC. Translating gives CASSVGVDSYNEQFF.

This chain uses TRBV5-1 with TRBJ2-3; D not resolved. This CDR3 has 14 residues. Germline CDR1 reads SGHRS; CDR2 reads YFSETQ. V was shortened by 5 bases and J by 1 base, with 11 bases between the two germline ends. CDR3 in amino acids: CASRSGFGTDTQYF. In DNA, the CDR3 is TGCGCCAGCAGGTCAGGATTCGGCACAGATACGCAGTATTTT.

J is TRBJ1-4 and V is TRBV18; tentative D call: TRBD1 (6 bases). There are 15 residues in the CDR3. Trimming left V 5 bases short and J 6 bases short, with 16 bases between. In germline, CDR1 is KGHSH, CDR2 LQKENI. This CDR3 reads CASSTRQAEDEKLFF. The CDR3 DNA follows: TGTGCCAGCTCAACTCGACAGGCGGAAGATGAAAAACTGTTTTTT.

The genes are TRBV19 and TRBJ1-4, with D possibly matching TRBD1 (6 bases). The germline CDR1 and CDR2 sequences are LNHDA and SQIVND (reference sequence). This CDR3 is 15 amino acids long. V gave up 3 bases and J gave up 5 bases, with 13 bases separating them. CDR3 protein: CASSIGGARNEKLFF. CDR3 coding DNA: TGTGCCAGTAGTATCGGGGGGGCGCGGAATGAAAAACTGTTTTTT.

The count of this clone is one. This rearrangement joins TRBV5-6 to TRBJ1-2, with 7 bases aligning to TRBD1. Germline CDR1 SGHDT, CDR2 YYEEEE. The V gene end was trimmed by 4 bases and the J gene end by 5 bases; junction bases not matched to a gene: 8. The CDR3 contains 14 residues. The CDR3 DNA is TGTGCCAGCAGCCCACTCACAGGGGAGTATGGCTACACCTTC. The encoded protein is CASSPLTGEYGYTF. The variable domain in full, with the rest retrieved from reference TRBV5-6 and TRBJ1-2, is DAGVTQSPTHLIKTRGQQVTLRCSPKSGHDTVSWYQQALGQGPQFIFQYYEEEERQRGNFPDRFSGHQFPNYSSELNVNALLLGDSALYLCASSPLTGEYGYTFGSGTRLTVV.

The genes are TRBV9 and TRBJ1-1; TRBD1 is a possible D gene (5 bases). CDR1 and CDR2 (germline): SGDLS, YYNGEE. This CDR3 has 13 residues. Trimming pared 7 bases from V and 4 bases from J, leaving 14 bases between. The CDR3 reads CASALGGATEAFF. DNA for the CDR3: TGTGCCAGCGCGTTAGGTGGGGCCACTGAAGCTTTCTTT.

The table lists this clone with a few counts. This sample includes further DNA sequences coding for the same CDR3. The J gene is TRBJ2-7, the V gene TRBV7-2, with 8 bases lining up with TRBD1. Unmatched junction bases numbered 6, after V lost 6 bases and J lost 2 bases. The germline CDR1 and CDR2 sequences are SGHTA and FQGNSA. This CDR3 has 14 residues. The CDR3 loop reads CASSFGTGTYEQYF. CDR3 bases: TGTGCCAGCAGTTTCGGGACAGGAACCTACGAGCAGTACTTC.

Here the CDR3 DNA reads TGTGCCAGCAGCTTAACCTCGTTAAATACGCAGTATTTT. It is translated as CASSLTSLNTQYF. The V gene is TRBV7-3, the J gene TRBJ2-3; D unclear. Germline lookup yields CDR1 SGHTA and CDR2 FQGTGA. This CDR3 is 13 amino acids long. V lost 0 bases and J 7 bases, leaving 8 bases between the germline ends.

The V gene is TRBV4-3, the J gene TRBJ2-2, with D possibly TRBD1 on 6 matching bases. CDR3 length equals 14 residues. V lost 3 bases, J lost 3 bases, and 8 bases lay in between. Germline lookup yields CDR1 LGHNA and CDR2 YSLEER. Here the CDR3 reads CASSQPGDTGELFF. In DNA, the CDR3 is TGCGCCAGCAGCCAGCCAGGGGACACCGGGGAGCTGTTTTTT.

This clone occurred a few times. The V gene is TRBV19, the J gene TRBJ1-1, with TRBD1 matching 10 bases. Germline loops: CDR1 LNHDA, CDR2 SQIVND (reference sequence). This CDR3 spans 15 amino acids. V shed 10 bases and J 1 base; nucleotides not matched to a gene: 9. Here the CDR3 reads CATRQGAFGNTEAFF. The CDR3 DNA reads TGTGCCACTAGACAGGGGGCTTTCGGGAACACTGAAGCTTTCTTT.

The gene calls are TRBV7-2 and TRBJ1-4; a weak D match, TRBD1 (5 bases). This CDR3 has 15 amino acids. V was clipped by 1 base and J by 8 bases, with 14 bases between them. In germline, CDR1 is SGHTA, CDR2 FQGNSA. The CDR3 sequence: CASSLVGTAGEKLFF. CDR3 bases: TGTGCCAGCAGCTTAGTAGGGACTGCGGGGGAAAAACTGTTTTTT.

J is TRBJ2-5 and V is TRBV7-8; 9 bases agree with TRBD2. V was clipped by 5 bases and J by 7 bases; unmatched bases: 8. This CDR3 is 14 amino acids long. The germline V gene encodes CDR1 SGHVS and CDR2 FQNEAQ. As DNA, the CDR3 is TGTGCCAGCAGCAAGGGGACTAGCCAGGGGACCCAGTACTTC. Translating gives CASSKGTSQGTQYF.

The V call is TRBV5-1, the J call TRBJ2-1; 9 nucleotides line up with TRBD2. This CDR3 has 15 residues. Germline V lookup: CDR1 SGHRS, CDR2 YFSETQ. The trim removed 4 bases at V and 7 bases at J, leaving 9 bases unmatched. The CDR3 sequence is CASSRGTSSDNEQFF. CDR3 in DNA: TGCGCCAGCAGCCGTGGGACTAGCAGTGATAATGAGCAGTTCTTC.

The chain combines TRBV19 with TRBJ2-7; TRBD1 might be the D (6 bases). Germline loops: CDR1 LNHDA, CDR2 SQIVND (reference sequence). Trimming removed 6 bases from V and 0 bases from J, with 12 bases in between. CDR3 length: 14 residues. The CDR3 loop reads CASRVTGRSYEQYF. DNA of the CDR3: TGTGCCAGTAGAGTGACAGGACGCTCCTACGAGCAGTACTTC.

The V and J genes are TRBV30 and TRBJ1-2; D might be TRBD1 (6 bases). Germline V CDR1 and CDR2: GTSNPN, SVGIG (reference sequence). V dropped 4 bases and J dropped 5 bases, with 20 bases sitting between them. The CDR3 runs 15 residues. CDR3 in DNA: TGTGCCTGGACCTTGACAGGAAAACTACGTTATGGCTACACCTTC. Protein sequence: CAWTLTGKLRYGYTF.

The chain links TRBV29-1 to TRBJ2-5; D uncertain. This CDR3 is built from 13 residues. Per germline, CDR1 SQVTM and CDR2 ANQGSEA. V gave up 2 bases and J gave up 4 bases, with 11 bases separating them. The CDR3 region is CSVESRAGETQYF. In DNA, the CDR3 is TGCAGCGTTGAATCTCGGGCAGGAGAGACCCAGTACTTC.

The rearrangement links TRBV5-1 to TRBJ2-5; a weak D match, TRBD2 (6 bases). The CDR3 runs 15 residues. Germline CDR1 and CDR2: SGHRS and YFSETQ. V was shortened by 0 bases and J by 5 bases, with 14 bases between the two germline ends. The CDR3 spells CASSLGRRAWETQYF. The CDR3 nucleotides are TGCGCCAGCAGCTTGGGTCGGAGGGCCTGGGAGACCCAGTACTTC.